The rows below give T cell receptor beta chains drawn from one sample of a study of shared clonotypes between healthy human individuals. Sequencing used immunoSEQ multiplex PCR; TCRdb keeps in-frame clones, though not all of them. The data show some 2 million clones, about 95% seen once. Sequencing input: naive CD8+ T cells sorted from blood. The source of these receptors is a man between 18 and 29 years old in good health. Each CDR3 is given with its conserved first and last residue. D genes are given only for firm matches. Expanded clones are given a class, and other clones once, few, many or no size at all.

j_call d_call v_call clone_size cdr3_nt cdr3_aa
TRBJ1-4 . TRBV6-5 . TGTGCCAGCAGTTACACGGGGGGAGAAAAACTGTTTTTT CASSYTGGEKLFF
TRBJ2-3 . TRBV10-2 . TGCGCCAGCAGTGGAGGGAACACAGATACGCAGTATTTT CASSGGNTDTQYF
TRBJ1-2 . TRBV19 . TGTGCCAGTAGCCCAGACACCGCCAGAGCAGGAGGCTACACCTTC CASSPDTARAGGYTF
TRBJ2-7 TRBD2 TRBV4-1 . TGCGCCAGCAGCTTGGGAGGGACGAACGAGCAGTACTTC CASSLGGTNEQYF
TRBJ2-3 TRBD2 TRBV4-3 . TGCGCCAGCAGCCAAGATTTAGCGGGAACCACAGATACGCAGTATTTT CASSQDLAGTTDTQYF
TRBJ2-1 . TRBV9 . TGTGCCAGCAGCGACGAATACTCTAGCGAGCAGTTCTTC CASSDEYSSEQFF
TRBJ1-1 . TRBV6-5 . TGTGCCAGCAGTCTACAGGGAGGCACTGAAGCTTTCTTT CASSLQGGTEAFF
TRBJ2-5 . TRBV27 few TGTGCCAGCAGTTGGGGGGCTCAAGAGACCCAGTACTTC CASSWGAQETQYF
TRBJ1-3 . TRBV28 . TGTGCCAGCAGTTTCCCGGCAGCCACAGGGATGGCTGGAAACACCATATATTTT CASSFPAATGMAGNTIYF
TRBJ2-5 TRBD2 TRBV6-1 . TGTGCCAGCAGTGAAGTAGCGGGGCAAGAGACCCAGTACTTC CASSEVAGQETQYF
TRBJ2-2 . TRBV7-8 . TGTGCCAGCAGCTTCTCCGGGAACACCGGGGAGCTGTTTTTT CASSFSGNTGELFF
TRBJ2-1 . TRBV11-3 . TGTGCCAGCAGCAGCAGCGGAGATCTTCACAATGAGCAGTTCTTC CASSSSGDLHNEQFF
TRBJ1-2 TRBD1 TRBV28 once TGTGCCAGCAGTACGACAGGGGGGGGCTATGGCTACACCTTC CASSTTGGGYGYTF
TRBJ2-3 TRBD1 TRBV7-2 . TGTGCCAGCAGCCTCAACAGGGGAACTCTAACAGATACGCAGTATTTT CASSLNRGTLTDTQYF
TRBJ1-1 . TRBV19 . TGTGCCAGTAGTATAGCGGAAGGAAGTCAGGCTGAAGCTTTCTTT CASSIAEGSQAEAFF
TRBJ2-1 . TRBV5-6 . TGTGCCAGCAGCTTCCAGGGCACTGAGCAGTTCTTC CASSFQGTEQFF
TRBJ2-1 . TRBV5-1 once TGCGCCAGCACCGGAGAGACCCGTACCTACAATGAGCAGTTCTTC CASTGETRTYNEQFF
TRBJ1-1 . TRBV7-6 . TGTGCCAGCAGCTTAGCGCAAGGCAGCACTGAAGCTTTCTTT CASSLAQGSTEAFF
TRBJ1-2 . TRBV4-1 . TGCGCCAGCAGCCAGGAGGGGATTTATGGCTACACCTTC CASSQEGIYGYTF
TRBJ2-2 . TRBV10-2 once TGCGCCAGCAGTGGAGGCGAAGGGGAGCTGTTTTTT CASSGGEGELFF
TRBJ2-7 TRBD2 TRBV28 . TGTGCCAGCAGTTTAAGCGGGAGCTCCTACGAGCAGTACTTC CASSLSGSSYEQYF
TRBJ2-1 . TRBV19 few TGTGCCAGTAGTATCGGGGGCGCCTACAATGAGCAGTTCTTC CASSIGGAYNEQFF
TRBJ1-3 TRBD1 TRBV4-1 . TGCGCCAGCAGCCAAGTAGGGACAGGGGAGAGGAACACCATATATTTT CASSQVGTGERNTIYF
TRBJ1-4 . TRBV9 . TGTGCCAGCAGCAGCCCTAGAGGAGCAACTAATGAAAAACTGTTTTTT CASSSPRGATNEKLFF
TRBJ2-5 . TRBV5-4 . TGTGCCAGCAGCTTGACAGAGCAAGAGACCCAGTACTTC CASSLTEQETQYF
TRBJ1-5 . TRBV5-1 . TGCGCCAGCAGCCCAGAAAGACACCTCACTAATCAGCCCCAGCATTTT CASSPERHLTNQPQHF
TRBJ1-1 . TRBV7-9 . TGTGCCAGCAGCCTTGAACGCTCGTTGAACACTGAAGCTTTCTTT CASSLERSLNTEAFF
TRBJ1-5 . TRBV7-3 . TGTGCCAGCAGCCTCCCGACAGGAGTCAATCAGCCCCAGCATTTT CASSLPTGVNQPQHF
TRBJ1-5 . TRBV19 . TGTGCCAGTAGTTCAGGTAACAATCAGCCCCAGCATTTT CASSSGNNQPQHF
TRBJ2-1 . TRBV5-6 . TGTGCCGGCGGGAACGGGAGACCTGGGGAGCAGTTCTTC CAGGNGRPGEQFF
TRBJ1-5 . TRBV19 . TGTGCCAGTAGTATAGCGAGGGGGAATCAGCCCCAGCATTTT CASSIARGNQPQHF
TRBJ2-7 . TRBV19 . TGTGCCAGTAGTCCTGGGCGGGGACCCTACGAGCAGTACTTC CASSPGRGPYEQYF
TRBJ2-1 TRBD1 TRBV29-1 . TGCAGCGGTGAAGTGCGGACAGGGGGCAGCAATGAGCAGTTCTTC CSGEVRTGGSNEQFF
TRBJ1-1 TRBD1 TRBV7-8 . TGTGCCAGCAGCTCGGTGGCTTTACAGGGGGCGTATCCCCTAATGAACACTGAAGCTTTCTTT CASSSVALQGAYPLMNTEAFF
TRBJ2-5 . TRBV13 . TGTGCCAGCAGCTTAAGTGGATTGGGCCCGGAGACCCAGTACTTC CASSLSGLGPETQYF
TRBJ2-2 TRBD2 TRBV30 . TGTGCCTGGAGTGTAAAACGGGAGGGTCTCGGGGAGCTGTTTTTT CAWSVKREGLGELFF
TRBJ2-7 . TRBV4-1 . TGCGCCAGCAGCCAATCGGCCGACTTTTTCTACGAGCAGTACTTC CASSQSADFFYEQYF
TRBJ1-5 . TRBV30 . TGTGCCTGGTCCGAGGCGAGCAATCAGCCCCAGCATTTT CAWSEASNQPQHF
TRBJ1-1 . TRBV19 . TGTGCCAGTAGTATCCGGGATGGTGTGGGTGGCACTGAAGCTTTCTTT CASSIRDGVGGTEAFF
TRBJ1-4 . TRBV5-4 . TGTGCCAGCAGCTCCTCGGACCATGAAAAACTGTTTTTT CASSSSDHEKLFF
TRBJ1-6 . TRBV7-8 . TGTGCCAGCAGCTTATATCCTAATTCACCCCTCCACTTT CASSLYPNSPLHF
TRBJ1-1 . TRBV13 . TGTGCCAGCAGCTTAAAACAGGACACTGAAGCTTTCTTT CASSLKQDTEAFF
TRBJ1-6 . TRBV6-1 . TGTGCCAGCAGTGAAGCGCTTACCAAGCCCTTTTCTCTTCAATATAATTCACCCCTCCACTTT CASSEALTKPFSLQYNSPLHF
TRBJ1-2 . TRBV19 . TGTGCCAGTAGTCCTCAATGGTATGATCTCGGTGGCTACACCTTC CASSPQWYDLGGYTF
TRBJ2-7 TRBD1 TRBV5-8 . TGTGCCAGCTCCGATGGGCGACAGGGAACCTACGAGCAGTACTTC CASSDGRQGTYEQYF
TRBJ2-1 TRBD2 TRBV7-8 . TGTGCCAGCAGCCACGACTTAGCCCTCCAGCGGGAGTGGAGTAATGAGCAGTTCTTC CASSHDLALQREWSNEQFF
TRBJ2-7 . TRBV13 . TGTGCCAGCAGCTTAGCCGGTTCCTACGAGCAGTACTTC CASSLAGSYEQYF
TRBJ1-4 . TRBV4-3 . TGCGCCAGCAGCCAAGAGGTCAGCCGTCAAGGGTATGAAAAACTGTTTTTT CASSQEVSRQGYEKLFF
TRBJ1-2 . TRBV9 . TGTGCCAGCAGCGAAAATGAGGGCGGCACCTATGGCTACACCTTC CASSENEGGTYGYTF
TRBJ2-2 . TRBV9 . TGTGCCAGCAGCGTCTCTGGGGAGCTGTTTTTT CASSVSGELFF
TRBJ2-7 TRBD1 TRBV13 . TGTGCCAGCAGCCCCCTCGGGGGACAGGGGGAGTACGAGCAGTACTTC CASSPLGGQGEYEQYF